Listed here are 9 T cell receptor beta chains from one sample, sequenced in a study of the immune and genomic landscape of osteosarcoma. Clones were read by immunoSEQ multiplex PCR, and TCRdb kept only the in-frame ones, dropping some. The table records some 700 clones, about 70% of them present only once. Sequencing was carried out using metastatic tumor tissue from the lung. These receptors all come from a boy aged 5-17 years with osteosarcoma.

The chain recombines TRBV6-5 with TRBJ2-5, with D uncertain. This CDR3 comprises 16 residues. V was trimmed by 0 bases and J by 2 bases, leaving 13 bases between them. Germline-derived CDR1 and CDR2 are MNHEY and SVGAGI. The CDR3 region is CASSYSKAELQETQYF. CDR3 bases: TGTGCCAGCAGTTACTCGAAGGCAGAGCTTCAAGAGACCCAGTACTTC.

Remarks on this clone: Distinct nucleotide sequences in the sample also encode this CDR3. The chain is built from TRBV7-2 and TRBJ1-3; D perhaps matches TRBD1 (6 bases). This CDR3 has 13 residues. V lost 8 bases and J 9 bases, leaving 17 bases between the germline ends. Germline V gene lookup returns CDR1 SGHTA and CDR2 FQGNSA. The CDR3 protein is CASRRGDKATIYF. For the CDR3, the DNA is TGTGCCAGCCGGAGAGGGGACAAAGCCACCATATATTTT. Supplemented by reference TRBV7-2 and TRBJ1-3, the full variable domain reads GAGVSQSPSNKVTEKGKDVELRCDPISGHTALYWYRQSLGQGLEFLIYFQGNSAPDKSGLPSDRFSAERTGGSVSTLTIQRTQQEDSAVYLCASRRGDKATIYFGEGSWLTVV.

The gene calls are TRBV7-2 and TRBJ2-7; possibly TRBD1 or TRBD2 for D (5 bases each). The length of the CDR3 is 16 residues. Germline V gene lookup returns CDR1 SGHTA and CDR2 FQGNSA. V was trimmed by 5 bases and J by 0 bases, leaving 17 bases between them. CDR3 sequence reads: CASSPSGTERSYEQYF. The CDR3 region has the DNA TGTGCCAGCAGCCCGAGTGGGACGGAGCGCTCCTACGAGCAGTACTTC.

This clone was recorded a few times. J is TRBJ1-2 and V is TRBV25-1, with D uncertain. The CDR3 covers 12 residues. Trimming removed 1 base from V and 3 bases from J, with 3 bases in between. Per the germline V gene, CDR1 is MGHDK and CDR2 is SYGVNS. CDR3 coding DNA: TGTGCCAGCAGTGAATCAGACTATGGCTACACCTTC. Amino acid sequence: CASSESDYGYTF.

V and J are TRBV5-1 and TRBJ2-1; TRBD1 matches at 7 bases. The CDR3 consists of 17 residues. Germline CDR1 and CDR2: SGHRS and YFSETQ. J was trimmed by 1 base and V by 0 bases; bases with no gene match: 7. CDR3 amino acids: CASSLDPRDSSYNEQFF. CDR3 DNA sequence: TGCGCCAGCAGCTTGGACCCTAGGGACAGTTCCTACAATGAGCAGTTCTTC.

The rearrangement joins TRBV7-7 to TRBJ2-2; 10 bases match TRBD1. The ends lost 4 bases at V and 5 bases at J; junction bases unmatched: 4. CDR3 size: 15 residues. Germline V CDR1 and CDR2: SSHAT, FNYEAQ (reference sequence). The CDR3 reads CASSSGTGATGELFF. CDR3 DNA sequence: TGTGCCAGCAGCTCCGGGACAGGGGCTACCGGGGAGCTGTTTTTT. The full variable domain, completed using reference TRBV7-7 and TRBJ2-2, is GAGVSQSPRYKVTKRGQDVTLRCDPISSHATLYWYQQALGQGPEFLTYFNYEAQPDKSGLPSDRFSAERPEGSISTLTIQRTEQRDSAMYRCASSSGTGATGELFFGEGSRLTVL.

The genes are TRBV10-3 and TRBJ1-1; 11 nucleotides align to TRBD1. The V gene end was trimmed by 6 bases and the J gene end by 9 bases; junction bases not matched to a gene: 3. CDR1 and CDR2 from the germline V gene are ENHRY and SYGVKD. The CDR3 is made up of 12 amino acids. The CDR3 coding sequence is TGTGCCATCAGGGGACAGGGGGGGCAAGCTTTCTTT. Its protein is CAIRGQGGQAFF.

The chain has TRBV6-1 and TRBJ2-3; a possible D gene is TRBD2 (5 bases). The CDR3 spans 15 residues. Between the trimmed V and J ends, which lost 5 bases and 4 bases, there was a span of 16 bases. The germline gives CDR1 MNHNS, CDR2 SASEGT. The CDR3 DNA reads TGTGCCAGCAGTCAACTAGTCTGGGCCTCAGATACGCAGTATTTT. Translating gives CASSQLVWASDTQYF.

V and J are TRBV18 and TRBJ1-1; D remains ambiguous. CDR1 and CDR2 from the germline V gene are KGHSH and LQKENI. V dropped 0 bases and J dropped 7 bases, with 9 bases sitting between them. The CDR3 spans 13 residues. The chain's CDR3 is CASSPPNRGEAFF. CDR3 DNA sequence: TGTGCCAGCTCACCACCCAATCGGGGTGAAGCTTTCTTT.